This TCR beta chain was profiled in a study of shared clonotypes between healthy human individuals. General study points: Depth of sequencing was expected to influence donor clonotype sharing. Roughly 5% was the fraction of naive CD4 clonotypes found shared across a handful of donors.

A word on this clone: What it binds is not known.

The data were produced by immunoSEQ multiplex PCR, yet TCRdb's version contains in-frame clones alone and is incomplete. The sample holds roughly 2.5 million clones, approximately 90% seen once. Trimming stripped 7 bases from V and 3 bases from J, with 12 bases between. Germline V gene sequence: CDR1 LNHDA, CDR2 SQIVND (reference sequence). The CDR3 is 13 residues long. This TCR came from a man aged 18-30 years in good health. The chain has TRBV19 and TRBJ1-2; D is possibly TRBD1 (5 bases). Sample: naive CD4+ T cells sorted from blood. Subset given: CD45RA+ positively selected. The CDR3 sequence: CASTPDTYYGYTF. The CDR3 bases are TGTGCCAGTACCCCGGACACTTACTATGGCTACACCTTC.